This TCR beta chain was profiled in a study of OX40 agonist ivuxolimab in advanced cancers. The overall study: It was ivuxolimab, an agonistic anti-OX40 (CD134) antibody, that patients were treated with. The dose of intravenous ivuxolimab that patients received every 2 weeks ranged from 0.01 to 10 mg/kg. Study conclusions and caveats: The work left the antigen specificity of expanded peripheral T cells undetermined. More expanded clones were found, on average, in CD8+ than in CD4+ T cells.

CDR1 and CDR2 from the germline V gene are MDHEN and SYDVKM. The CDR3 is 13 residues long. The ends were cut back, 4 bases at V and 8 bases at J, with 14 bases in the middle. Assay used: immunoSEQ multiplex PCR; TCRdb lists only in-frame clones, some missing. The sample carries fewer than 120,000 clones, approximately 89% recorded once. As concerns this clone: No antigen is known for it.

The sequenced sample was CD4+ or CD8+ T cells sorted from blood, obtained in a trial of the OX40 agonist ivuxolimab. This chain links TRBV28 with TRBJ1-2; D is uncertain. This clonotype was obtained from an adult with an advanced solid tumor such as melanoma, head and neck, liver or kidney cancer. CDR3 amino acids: CASSWTDLRGYTF. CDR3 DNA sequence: TGTGCCAGCAGTTGGACGGACCTTAGGGGCTACACCTTC.